Following are 16 T cell receptor beta chains from one sample sequenced in a study of cytomegalovirus exposure and HLA in healthy donors. The PCR was carried out with 60 Vbeta primers and 13 Jbeta primers. Profiled with immunoSEQ multiplex PCR; TCRdb holds only in-frame clones, not every one. Altogether more than 150,000 clones are present, over 80% being singletons, with the ten largest covering approximately 6.3%. Sequencing used PBMCs. The receptors stem from a man between 40 and 49 years old in good health and CMV-seropositive.

As regards this clone: This sample includes further DNA sequences coding for the same CDR3. Here the CDR3 DNA reads TGTGCCAGCAGCTTTGGGGGGGTGAACACTGAAGCTTTCTTT. Amino acids: CASSFGGVNTEAFF. The J gene is TRBJ1-1, the V gene TRBV7-6, with a weak D call TRBD1 (5 bases). The CDR3 contains 14 residues. Germline V gives CDR1 SGHVS, CDR2 FNYEAQ. V was cut by 3 bases and J by 0 bases, with 8 bases left in between.

The chain is built from TRBV7-6 and TRBJ2-7; D remains ambiguous. Germline loops: CDR1 SGHVS, CDR2 FNYEAQ. CDR3 length: 13 amino acids. V dropped 4 bases and J dropped 4 bases, with 11 bases sitting between them. CDR3 nucleotides: TGTGCCAGCAGCTCCAATGTCCTATACGAGCAGTACTTC. This sequence encodes CASSSNVLYEQYF.

This chain connects TRBV6-5 to TRBJ1-5; 11 nucleotides line up with TRBD1. CDR1 and CDR2 (germline): MNHEY, SVGAGI. The CDR3 loop spans 15 amino acids. V shed 0 bases, J shed 6 bases, and the junction held 1 base outside the gene matches. The CDR3 sequence: CASSYSGTGGQPQHF. The CDR3 coding sequence is TGTGCCAGCAGTTACTCCGGGACAGGGGGTCAGCCCCAGCATTTT.

The chain employs TRBV9 and TRBJ1-2, with D perhaps matching TRBD1 (5 bases). The CDR3 contains 17 residues. The V gene's germline CDR1 is SGDLS and CDR2 YYNGEE. V was trimmed by 1 base and J by 6 bases, leaving 22 bases between them. DNA for the CDR3: TGTGCCAGCAGCGTAAGTGTTGAGATCGGACAATCCGATGGCTACACCTTC. Translation gives CASSVSVEIGQSDGYTF.

The chain joins TRBV5-4 to TRBJ2-1, with TRBD1 as a possible D gene (6 bases). The CDR3 consists of 14 residues. Germline CDR1 is SGHNT and CDR2 is YYREEE (reference sequence). The V end lost 4 bases, the J end lost 6 bases, and 14 bases lay between the germline ends. The CDR3 spells CASSGQHSVNEQFF. CDR3 DNA: TGTGCCAGCAGCGGACAGCACAGCGTCAATGAGCAGTTCTTC.

The gene calls are TRBV5-6 and TRBJ2-2, with D possibly matching TRBD2 (7 bases). The CDR3 extends over 18 amino acids. Trimming took 0 bases from V and 4 from J, leaving 19 bases between them. Germline CDR1 SGHDT, CDR2 YYEEEE. Here the CDR3 reads CASSLVGVGGPSTGELFF. The DNA of the CDR3 is TGTGCCAGCAGCTTGGTTGGGGTGGGGGGGCCGAGCACCGGGGAGCTGTTTTTT. The variable domain in full, completed from reference TRBV5-6 and TRBJ2-2, reads DAGVTQSPTHLIKTRGQQVTLRCSPKSGHDTVSWYQQALGQGPQFIFQYYEEEERQRGNFPDRFSGHQFPNYSSELNVNALLLGDSALYLCASSLVGVGGPSTGELFFGEGSRLTVL.

This chain joins TRBV5-6 and TRBJ2-3, with D perhaps TRBD2 (5 bases). Per the germline V gene, CDR1 is SGHDT and CDR2 is YYEEEE. Trimming took off 4 bases at V and 6 bases at J, with 15 bases between the two ends. CDR3 length: 14 amino acids. CDR3 residues: CASSRTGIGDTQYF. The CDR3 coding sequence is TGTGCCAGCAGCCGGACGGGAATCGGGGATACGCAGTATTTT.

The chain has TRBV29-1 and TRBJ1-2; D gene uncertain. Germline CDR1 and CDR2: SQVTM and ANQGSEA. Trimming shortened V by 0 bases and J by 0 bases, and 20 bases separated the two germline ends. CDR3 size: 18 residues. The CDR3 coding sequence is TGCAGCGTTGAAGATTACGCGGCACCCAAAGTGGCTAACTATGGCTACACCTTC. The encoded protein is CSVEDYAAPKVANYGYTF.

This chain joins TRBV30 and TRBJ2-3; tentatively, D is TRBD2 (5 bases). This CDR3 region has 13 residues. V lost 3 bases to trimming and J lost 4 bases, with 11 bases between them. The germline V gene encodes CDR1 GTSNPN and CDR2 SVGIG (reference sequence). CDR3 residues: CAWRATGADTQYF. The CDR3 coding sequence is TGTGCCTGGAGAGCGACCGGGGCAGATACGCAGTATTTT.

The chain recombines TRBV19 with TRBJ1-6, with D possibly matching TRBD1 (6 bases). This CDR3 spans 13 amino acids. Germline V gives CDR1 LNHDA, CDR2 SQIVND (reference sequence). Trimming cost V 7 bases and J 9 bases, with 13 bases left between them. Written as DNA, the CDR3 is TGTGCCAGTATTGGTGGGGGGGCTTCACCCCTCCACTTT. It encodes CASIGGGASPLHF.

The DNA for the CDR3 is TGCGCCAGCAGCCAGGGCTACCCGGGACAGGGGTACGAGCAGTACTTC. The encoded protein is CASSQGYPGQGYEQYF. The chain combines TRBV4-3 with TRBJ2-7; 10 bases line up with TRBD1. V trimming: 3 bases; J trimming: 4 bases; junction bases outside the gene matches: 9. Germline CDR1 is LGHNA and CDR2 is YSLEER. This CDR3 is built from 16 residues.

This chain joins TRBV29-1 and TRBJ1-3, with no clear D. The CDR3 has 13 residues. With 2 bases removed from V and 1 base from J, the gap between germline ends came to 6 bases. Per the germline V gene, CDR1 is SQVTM and CDR2 is ANQGSEA. CDR3 coding DNA: TGCAGCGTTGAAACCGGGTCTGGAAACACCATATATTTT. Protein sequence: CSVETGSGNTIYF.

V is TRBV28 and J is TRBJ1-5; tentatively, D is TRBD1 (5 bases). The V gene's germline CDR1 is MDHEN and CDR2 SYDVKM. V was clipped by 5 bases and J by 1 base, with 18 bases between them. This CDR3 has 17 residues. The DNA of the CDR3 is TGTGCCAGCAGTCCGGGGGGGAGGGTACGAAGCAATCAGCCCCAGCATTTT. This encodes CASSPGGRVRSNQPQHF.

The chain has TRBV28 and TRBJ2-7, with D possibly being TRBD2 (5 bases). With 8 bases removed from V and 0 bases from J, the gap between germline ends came to 14 bases. The CDR3 totals 14 residues. CDR1 is MDHEN and CDR2 is SYDVKM in the germline V gene. CDR3 nucleotide sequence: TGTGCCAGCTGCGGTACTAGTACCTCCTACGAGCAGTACTTC. This translates into CASCGTSTSYEQYF.

A note on this clone: Mismatch with germline at one junction end may stem from a read error. The V call is TRBV18, the J call TRBJ2-3; 11 bases map to TRBD2. The CDR3 totals 15 residues. Germline V lookup: CDR1 KGHSH, CDR2 LQKENI. Here the CDR3 reads CASSPLAGDTDTQYF. The CDR3 DNA sequence: TGTGCCAGCTCGCCACTAGCGGGGGACACAGATACGCAGTATTTT.

The V gene is TRBV7-6, the J gene TRBJ2-1, with D uncertain. CDR3 length equals 15 residues. In germline, CDR1 is SGHVS, CDR2 FNYEAQ. V was clipped by 1 base and J by 4 bases, with 11 bases between them. This CDR3 reads CASSLGVPVYNEQFF. The CDR3, as DNA: TGTGCCAGCAGCTTAGGAGTCCCCGTTTACAATGAGCAGTTCTTC.